The 27 T cell receptor beta chains listed next were all sequenced from one sample in a study of monozygotic twins with inflammatory bowel disease. TCRdb reprocessed the 5' RACE reads, with one entry per CDR3 protein and no DNA. The sample has about 43,000 distinct CDR3 sequences. Sequencing input: blood. The receptor source for this set is a human donor with ulcerative colitis or Crohn's disease, or a healthy co-twin of an affected twin (not recorded which).

V and J are TRBV5-1 and TRBJ1-1. Germline V lookup: CDR1 SGHRS, CDR2 YFSETQ. The CDR3 is made up of 14 amino acids. CDR3 residues: CASSFGTVWAEAFF.

Here the CDR3 reads CASKNSGVGEKLFF. This chain connects TRBV28 to TRBJ1-4. This CDR3 has 14 residues. Germline V CDR1 and CDR2: MDHEN, SYDVKM.

The gene calls are TRBV4-3 and TRBJ2-3; TCRdb's D gene call, TRBD2, goes unchecked for lack of DNA. Germline lookup yields CDR1 LGHNA and CDR2 YSLEER. The CDR3 sequence is 16 residues long. The chain's CDR3 is CASSPFSGGRSGTQYF.

This CDR3 is CASSLKGLTDSYGYTF. The chain carries TRBV18 and TRBJ1-2. The CDR3 loop spans 16 amino acids. Germline V lookup: CDR1 KGHSH, CDR2 LQKENI.

V is TRBV7-2 and J is TRBJ1-3. This CDR3 has 15 residues. CDR1 SGHTA and CDR2 FQGNSA come from the germline V gene. CDR3 protein: CASSFMRAPGNTIYF.

The chain is built from TRBV9 and TRBJ1-1. From germline, CDR1 is SGDLS and CDR2 YYNGEE. The CDR3 extends over 13 amino acids. CDR3 sequence: CASSVEMNTEAFF.

This sequence joins TRBV12-3 or TRBV12-4 and TRBJ2-3; TCRdb lists TRBD1, though no DNA is available to test this call. The CDR3 extends over 15 amino acids. CDR3 region: CASTLTGGSTDTQYF.

This sequence joins TRBV6-5 and TRBJ2-1. Germline CDR1 MNHEY, CDR2 SVGAGI. The CDR3 sequence is 11 residues long. This chain's CDR3 is CASTRGNEQFF.

The chain carries TRBV5-1 and TRBJ2-3; the TRBD1 assignment by TCRdb is unverifiable without DNA. This CDR3 is 16 amino acids long. CDR1 is SGHRS and CDR2 is YFSETQ in the germline V gene. CDR3 sequence: CASSLVSGTLTDTQYF. The entire variable domain, with the rest obtained from reference TRBV5-1 and TRBJ2-3, is as follows: KAGVTQTPRYLIKTRGQQVTLSCSPISGHRSVSWYQQTPGQGLQFLFEYFSETQRNKGNFPGRFSGRQFSNSRSEMNVSTLELGDSALYLCASSLVSGTLTDTQYFGPGTRLTVL.

The genes are TRBV19 and TRBJ2-7. CDR1 and CDR2 (germline): LNHDA, SQIVND (reference sequence). There are 15 residues in the CDR3. CDR3 in amino acids: CASSIGGGSSYEQYF.

The V call is TRBV28, the J call TRBJ2-7; lacking DNA, the TRBD1 call made by TCRdb goes unchecked. CDR3 length: 13 amino acids. The germline V gene encodes CDR1 MDHEN and CDR2 SYDVKM. The CDR3 region is CASRPRGRYEQYF. The full variable domain, completed using reference TRBV28 and TRBJ2-7, is DVKVTQSSRYLVKRTGEKVFLECVQDMDHENMFWYRQDPGLGLRLIYFSYDVKMKEKGDIPEGYSVSREKKERFSLILESASTNQTSMYLCASRPRGRYEQYFGPGTRLTVT.

The chain links TRBV29-1 to TRBJ1-1; TCRdb reports TRBD1, a call that lacks DNA to check it against. Germline values: CDR1 SQVTM, CDR2 ANQGSEA. The CDR3 covers 16 residues. CDR3: CSVEDRQGWTNTEAFF.

The chain uses TRBV5-1 and TRBJ2-3; TCRdb reports TRBD1, a call that lacks DNA to check it against. The CDR3 is 16 residues long. Germline lookup yields CDR1 SGHRS and CDR2 YFSETQ. The CDR3 loop reads CASSLVGQGGQDTQYF.

The rearrangement links TRBV7-2 to TRBJ2-5. The CDR3 contains 14 residues. In germline, CDR1 is SGHTA, CDR2 FQGNSA. This CDR3 is CASSVSGFEETQYF.

The V call is TRBV7-2, the J call TRBJ1-2; TCRdb picks TRBD1, but there is no DNA to check that call. This CDR3 region has 13 residues. Germline V gene lookup returns CDR1 SGHTA and CDR2 FQGNSA. CDR3 amino acids: CASSSGVNYGYTF.

The V gene is TRBV19, the J gene TRBJ1-1; TCRdb selects TRBD1, and the lack of DNA leaves this call unchecked. The CDR3 is 14 amino acids. The germline gives CDR1 LNHDA, CDR2 SQIVND (reference sequence). This chain's CDR3 is CASNYVGGDTEAFF.

The chain combines TRBV7-9 with TRBJ1-1. This CDR3 region has 12 residues. Germline V gives CDR1 SEHNR, CDR2 FQNEAQ (reference sequence). CDR3 protein: CASSLGSTEAFF.

The chain uses TRBV12-3 or TRBV12-4 and TRBJ2-2; TCRdb selects TRBD2, and the lack of DNA leaves this call unchecked. The length of the CDR3 is 14 residues. Here the CDR3 reads CASQRGGMPGELFF.

The chain has TRBV20-1 and TRBJ2-2; the TCRdb call, TRBD2, lacks DNA for checking. The CDR3 loop spans 14 amino acids. The V gene's germline CDR1 is DFQATT and CDR2 SNEGSKA (reference sequence). CDR3 in amino acids: CSAKAGGTTGELFF.

The chain links TRBV7-9 to TRBJ2-6. Per the germline V gene, CDR1 is SEHNR and CDR2 is FQNEAQ (reference sequence). This CDR3 has 14 amino acids. CDR3 sequence reads: CASSPGFGANVLTF. The full variable domain, completed using reference TRBV7-9 and TRBJ2-6, is DTGVSQNPRHKITKRGQNVTFRCDPISEHNRLYWYRQTLGQGPEFLTYFQNEAQLEKSRLLSDRFSAERPKGSFSTLEIQRTEQGDSAMYLCASSPGFGANVLTFGAGSRLTVL.

This chain connects TRBV5-6 to TRBJ1-2; as DNA is missing, the TRBD1 call by TCRdb cannot be tested. Germline-derived CDR1 and CDR2 are SGHDT and YYEEEE. CDR3 length: 14 amino acids. This CDR3 reads CASSLGQFNYGYTF. The full variable domain, with the rest looked up from reference TRBV5-6 and TRBJ1-2, is DAGVTQSPTHLIKTRGQQVTLRCSPKSGHDTVSWYQQALGQGPQFIFQYYEEEERQRGNFPDRFSGHQFPNYSSELNVNALLLGDSALYLCASSLGQFNYGYTFGSGTRLTVV.

The chain carries TRBV9 and TRBJ1-3; the TRBD1 assignment by TCRdb is unverifiable without DNA. The germline gives CDR1 SGDLS, CDR2 YYNGEE. This CDR3 has 16 amino acids. Here the CDR3 reads CASSPSTGVVGNTIYF.

The chain joins TRBV7-2 to TRBJ1-4. The CDR3 is made up of 16 amino acids. Germline values: CDR1 SGHTA, CDR2 FQGNSA. CDR3 protein: CASSGRVSAGNEKLFF.

The chain recombines TRBV28 with TRBJ1-1; without DNA, the TCRdb call of TRBD1 cannot be checked. Per the germline V gene, CDR1 is MDHEN and CDR2 is SYDVKM. The CDR3 is made up of 15 amino acids. CDR3 region: CASRFTGGLVTEAFF.

The CDR3 is CASSLDRGQQFF. The chain employs TRBV5-1 and TRBJ2-1; the D call of TRBD1 rests on TCRdb alone, since no DNA is present to check it. CDR3 length: 12 amino acids. CDR1 and CDR2 (germline): SGHRS, YFSETQ. Full variable domain (missing parts from reference TRBV5-1 and TRBJ2-1): KAGVTQTPRYLIKTRGQQVTLSCSPISGHRSVSWYQQTPGQGLQFLFEYFSETQRNKGNFPGRFSGRQFSNSRSEMNVSTLELGDSALYLCASSLDRGQQFFGPGTRLTVL.

This chain links TRBV5-1 with TRBJ2-2; TCRdb's D call, TRBD2, is unchecked because there is no DNA. Germline V gene sequence: CDR1 SGHRS, CDR2 YFSETQ. The CDR3 contains 16 residues. CDR3 sequence reads: CASSAGLAVVTGELFF.

The rearrangement links TRBV5-1 to TRBJ2-5; TCRdb lists TRBD1, though no DNA is available to test this call. CDR1 is SGHRS, CDR2 YFSETQ, per germline. This CDR3 contains 15 residues. The CDR3 here is CASSLQGNLRETQYF.